The 18 T cell receptor beta chains below were found in one sample sequenced in a study of identifying expanded T cells in peripheral blood. Sequencing was performed with immunoSEQ multiplex PCR; in TCRdb, only in-frame clones are kept and a portion is missing. Among around 95,000 clones listed, about 87% were seen once. The specimen was blood. Receptors were obtained from a person between 18 and 75 years old in good health.

The V and J genes are TRBV5-4 and TRBJ1-1, with 8 bases fitting TRBD1. The CDR3 covers 14 residues. Germline CDR1 reads SGHNT; CDR2 reads YYREEE (reference sequence). Trimming removed 2 bases from V and 1 base from J; junction bases left unmatched: 1. In nucleotides, the CDR3 is TGTGCCAGCAGCTTCGGACAGGGGAACACTGAAGCTTTCTTT. Protein sequence: CASSFGQGNTEAFF. Supplemented by reference TRBV5-4 and TRBJ1-1, the full variable domain reads ETGVTQSPTHLIKTRGQQVTLRCSSQSGHNTVSWYQQALGQGPQFIFQYYREEENGRGNFPPRFSGLQFPNYSSELNVNALELDDSALYLCASSFGQGNTEAFFGQGTRLTVV.

The CDR3 sequence is CASSQETGKAYEQYF. The CDR3, as DNA: TGCGCCAGCAGCCAAGAGACTGGGAAAGCCTACGAGCAGTACTTC. V usage is TRBV4-3 and J usage is TRBJ2-7, with D hard to call. Between the trimmed V and J ends, which lost 0 bases and 2 bases, there was a span of 11 bases. The germline V gene encodes CDR1 LGHNA and CDR2 YSLEER. The CDR3 covers 15 residues.

The V gene is TRBV28, the J gene TRBJ1-5, with D perhaps matching TRBD1 (5 bases). Germline CDR1 is MDHEN and CDR2 is SYDVKM. The germline V and J ends were trimmed by 3 bases and 7 bases, with 16 bases remaining between them. This CDR3 has 15 amino acids. CDR3 protein: CASSLSGQPLQPQHF. In DNA, the CDR3 is TGTGCCAGCAGTTTGTCCGGACAACCCCTACAGCCCCAGCATTTT.

This clone occurred a few times. The gene calls are TRBV5-1 and TRBJ1-1, with D possibly being TRBD1 (5 bases). The CDR3 consists of 11 residues. V dropped 4 bases and J dropped 9 bases, with 10 bases sitting between them. Germline V gives CDR1 SGHRS, CDR2 YFSETQ. The CDR3 DNA reads as TGCGCCAGCAGCCTACAGGACAAAGCTTTCTTT. Its protein product is CASSLQDKAFF.

The chain is built from TRBV27 and TRBJ1-1; D is unresolved. In germline, CDR1 is MNHEY, CDR2 SMNVEV (reference sequence). The CDR3 is made up of 15 amino acids. Trimming stripped 3 bases from V and 7 bases from J, with 18 bases between. DNA of the CDR3: TGTGCCAGCAGTTTGGTCGCAGGCGTGACGAATGAAGCTTTCTTT. It yields the protein CASSLVAGVTNEAFF.

The V gene is TRBV21-1, the J gene TRBJ1-1; the table calls TRBD1, which could not be checked here. TRBV21-1 corresponds to a pseudogene. The CDR3 has 15 amino acids. CDR3 region: CASSYPTGRGEKAFF. The CDR3 DNA reads as TGTGCCAGCAGCTACCCAACAGGTAGGGGCGAGAAAGCTTTCTTT.

This chain joins TRBV29-1 and TRBJ1-2; a possible D gene is TRBD1 (5 bases). Trimming removed 5 bases from V and 4 bases from J, with 14 bases in between. Germline CDR1 SQVTM, CDR2 ANQGSEA. CDR3 length: 13 amino acids. The CDR3 DNA reads as TGCAGCGTTCGGTGGAGAGGGACCTATGGCTACACCTTC. Its translation is CSVRWRGTYGYTF.

This clone was observed once. The chain is built from TRBV18 and TRBJ1-2, with D possibly TRBD1 on 5 matching bases. This CDR3 region has 14 residues. V was cut by 4 bases and J by 1 base, with 10 bases left in between. Germline V gene data show CDR1 as KGHSH and CDR2 as LQKENI. The CDR3: CASSRDGYNYGYTF. CDR3 bases: TGTGCCAGCTCACGGGACGGATATAACTATGGCTACACCTTC.

This clone was detected only a few times. V gene TRBV2 combines with J gene TRBJ1-2; weak D call: TRBD1 (6 bases). There are 11 residues in the CDR3. V was shortened by 8 bases and J by 4 bases, with 8 bases between the two germline ends. Germline lookup yields CDR1 SNHLY and CDR2 FYNNEI. The CDR3 DNA follows: TGTGCCAGCCGGACAGCCTATGGCTACACCTTC. Translation: CASRTAYGYTF. Complete variable domain (other parts from reference TRBV2 and TRBJ1-2): EPEVTQTPSHQVTQMGQEVILRCVPISNHLYFYWYRQILGQKVEFLVSFYNNEISEKSEIFDDQFSVERPDGSNFTLKIRSTKLEDSAMYFCASRTAYGYTFGSGTRLTVV.

The chain joins TRBV5-1 to TRBJ2-7; D may match TRBD1 or TRBD2 (6 bases each). CDR1 and CDR2 from the germline V gene are SGHRS and YFSETQ. The ends were cut back, 4 bases at V and 3 bases at J, with 8 bases in the middle. The CDR3 sequence is 12 residues long. CDR3 amino acids: CASSGGLYEQYF. DNA of the CDR3: TGCGCCAGCAGCGGGGGGCTCTACGAGCAGTACTTC. The variable domain in full, completed from reference TRBV5-1 and TRBJ2-7, reads KAGVTQTPRYLIKTRGQQVTLSCSPISGHRSVSWYQQTPGQGLQFLFEYFSETQRNKGNFPGRFSGRQFSNSRSEMNVSTLELGDSALYLCASSGGLYEQYFGPGTRLTVT.

The chain recombines TRBV11-2 with TRBJ2-1; 11 bases line up with TRBD2. The V gene end was trimmed by 4 bases and the J gene end by 9 bases; junction bases not matched to a gene: 5. The CDR3 consists of 14 residues. Germline loops: CDR1 SGHAT, CDR2 FQNNGV. The CDR3 sequence: CASSSQTSGVEQFF. The CDR3 DNA sequence: TGTGCCAGCAGCTCGCAGACTAGCGGGGTTGAGCAGTTCTTC.

The J gene is TRBJ2-3, the V gene TRBV7-9, with TRBD2 as a possible D gene (7 bases). The CDR3 contains 15 residues. Looked up from germline, CDR1 is SEHNR and CDR2 is FQNEAQ (reference sequence). V was trimmed by 1 base and J by 2 bases, leaving 10 bases between them. CDR3 DNA: TGTGCCAGCAGCTTAGGGGCGGGGGCCACAGATACGCAGTATTTT. This encodes CASSLGAGATDTQYF.

The rearrangement links TRBV5-1 to TRBJ1-3, with D perhaps matching TRBD1 (6 bases). This CDR3 comprises 15 residues. V was cut by 4 bases and J by 0 bases, with 11 bases left in between. Looked up from germline, CDR1 is SGHRS and CDR2 is YFSETQ. CDR3 sequence reads: CASSEGTFSGNTIYF. In nucleotides, the CDR3 is TGCGCCAGCAGCGAAGGGACATTCTCTGGAAACACCATATATTTT.

This sequence joins TRBV10-3 and TRBJ2-3; 7 bases are a match to TRBD1. The ends lost 3 bases at V and 9 bases at J; junction bases unmatched: 15. The germline V gene has CDR1 ENHRY and CDR2 SYGVKD. The CDR3 length is 16 residues. The CDR3 DNA follows: TGTGCCATCAGTGATTCCCGGGACAGTAAGGTTGGGACGCAGTATTTT. Residues: CAISDSRDSKVGTQYF.

The chain uses TRBV9 and TRBJ1-4, with D perhaps TRBD1 (6 bases). Per the germline V gene, CDR1 is SGDLS and CDR2 is YYNGEE. V gave up 6 bases and J gave up 8 bases, with 20 bases separating them. This CDR3 has 15 amino acids. CDR3 DNA sequence: TGTGCCAGCAACGAGAGGGGGGAAGGGGACGAAAAACTGTTTTTT. This translates into CASNERGEGDEKLFF.

The chain is built from TRBV6-5 and TRBJ1-5, with D perhaps TRBD1 (5 bases). Germline V gives CDR1 MNHEY, CDR2 SVGAGI. The CDR3 contains 14 residues. With 2 bases removed from V and 5 bases from J, the gap between germline ends came to 10 bases. The CDR3 coding sequence is TGTGCCAGCAGTTACGCGGGGCCGCATCAGCCCCAGCATTTT. This gives the protein CASSYAGPHQPQHF.

This chain joins TRBV29-1 and TRBJ2-7, with D unclear. CDR3 size: 12 residues. V shed 6 bases and J shed 0 bases, with 9 bases lying between them. Germline CDR1 SQVTM, CDR2 ANQGSEA. Here the CDR3 reads CSVSRTSYEQYF. CDR3 DNA: TGCAGCGTGAGCAGGACCTCCTACGAGCAGTACTTC.

The V and J genes are TRBV5-1 and TRBJ1-1; D is unresolved. The CDR3 is 14 residues long. The germline gives CDR1 SGHRS, CDR2 YFSETQ. V shed 4 bases and J shed 1 base, with 11 bases lying between them. CDR3 sequence: CASSMLRGNTEAFF. CDR3 coding DNA: TGCGCCAGCAGCATGTTACGGGGGAACACTGAAGCTTTCTTT.